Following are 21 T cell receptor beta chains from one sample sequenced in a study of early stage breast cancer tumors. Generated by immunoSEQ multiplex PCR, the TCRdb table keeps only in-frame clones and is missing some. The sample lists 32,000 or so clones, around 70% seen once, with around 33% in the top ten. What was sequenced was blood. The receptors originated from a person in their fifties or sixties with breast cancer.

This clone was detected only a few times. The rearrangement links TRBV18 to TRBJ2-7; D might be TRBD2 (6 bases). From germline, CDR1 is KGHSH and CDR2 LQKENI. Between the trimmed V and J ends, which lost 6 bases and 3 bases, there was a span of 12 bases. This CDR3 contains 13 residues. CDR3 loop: CASSRDGGYEQYF. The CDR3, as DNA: TGTGCCAGCTCGCGGGATGGGGGCTACGAGCAGTACTTC.

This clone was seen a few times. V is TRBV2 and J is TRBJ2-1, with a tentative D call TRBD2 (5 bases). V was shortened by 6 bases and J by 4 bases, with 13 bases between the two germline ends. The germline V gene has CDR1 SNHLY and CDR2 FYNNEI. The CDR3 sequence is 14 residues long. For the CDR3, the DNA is TGTGCCAGCAGGAGACTATCATCTTACAATGAGCAGTTCTTC. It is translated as CASRRLSSYNEQFF. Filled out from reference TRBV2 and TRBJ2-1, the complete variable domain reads EPEVTQTPSHQVTQMGQEVILRCVPISNHLYFYWYRQILGQKVEFLVSFYNNEISEKSEIFDDQFSVERPDGSNFTLKIRSTKLEDSAMYFCASRRLSSYNEQFFGPGTRLTVL.

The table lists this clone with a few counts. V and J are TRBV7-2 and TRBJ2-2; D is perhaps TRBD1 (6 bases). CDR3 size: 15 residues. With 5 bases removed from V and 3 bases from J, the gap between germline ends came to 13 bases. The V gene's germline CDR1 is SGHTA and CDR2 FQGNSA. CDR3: CASSQGGTYTGELFF. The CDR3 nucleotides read TGTGCCAGCAGCCAAGGGGGAACTTACACCGGGGAGCTGTTTTTT.

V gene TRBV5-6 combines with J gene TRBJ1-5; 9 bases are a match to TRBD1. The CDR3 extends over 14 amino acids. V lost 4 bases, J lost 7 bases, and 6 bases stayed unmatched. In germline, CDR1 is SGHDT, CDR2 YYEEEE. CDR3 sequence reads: CASSPGTGKQPQHF. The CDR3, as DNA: TGTGCCAGCAGCCCTGGGACAGGGAAACAGCCCCAGCATTTT.

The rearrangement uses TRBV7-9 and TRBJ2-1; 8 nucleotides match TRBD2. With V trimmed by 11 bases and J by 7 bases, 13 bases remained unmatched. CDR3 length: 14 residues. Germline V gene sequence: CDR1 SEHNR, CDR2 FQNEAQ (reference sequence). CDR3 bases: TGTGCCCGGGGGGGGACGGCAAACAGAAATGAGCAGTTCTTC. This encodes CARGGTANRNEQFF.

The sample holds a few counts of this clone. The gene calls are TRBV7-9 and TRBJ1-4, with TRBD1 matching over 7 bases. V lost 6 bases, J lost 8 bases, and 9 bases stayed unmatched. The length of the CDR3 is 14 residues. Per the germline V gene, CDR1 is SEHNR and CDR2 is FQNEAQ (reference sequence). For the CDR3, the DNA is TGTGCCAGCAGACCCAGACAGGGAAACGAAAAACTGTTTTTT. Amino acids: CASRPRQGNEKLFF. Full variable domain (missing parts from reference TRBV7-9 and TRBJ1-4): DTGVSQNPRHKITKRGQNVTFRCDPISEHNRLYWYRQTLGQGPEFLTYFQNEAQLEKSRLLSDRFSAERPKGSFSTLEIQRTEQGDSAMYLCASRPRQGNEKLFFGSGTQLSVL.

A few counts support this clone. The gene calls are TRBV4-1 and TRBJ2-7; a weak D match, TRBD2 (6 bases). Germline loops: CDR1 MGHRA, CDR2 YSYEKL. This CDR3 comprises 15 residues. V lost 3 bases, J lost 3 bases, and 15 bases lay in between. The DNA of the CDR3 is TGCGCCAGCAGCCAGGAGGGACCGGGACTCTACGAGCAGTACTTC. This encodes CASSQEGPGLYEQYF.

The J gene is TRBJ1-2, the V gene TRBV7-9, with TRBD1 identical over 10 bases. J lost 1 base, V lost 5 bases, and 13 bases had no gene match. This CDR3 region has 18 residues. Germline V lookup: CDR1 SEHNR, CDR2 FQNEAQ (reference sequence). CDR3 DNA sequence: TGTGCCAGCAGCCCCGGACCGGGACAGGGGAGCCATAACTATGGCTACACCTTC. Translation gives CASSPGPGQGSHNYGYTF. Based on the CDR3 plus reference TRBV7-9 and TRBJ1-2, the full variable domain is DTGVSQNPRHKITKRGQNVTFRCDPISEHNRLYWYRQTLGQGPEFLTYFQNEAQLEKSRLLSDRFSAERPKGSFSTLEIQRTEQGDSAMYLCASSPGPGQGSHNYGYTFGSGTRLTVV.

The CDR3 sequence is CSAMALEAFF. The CDR3 region has the DNA TGCAGTGCGATGGCCCTAGAAGCTTTCTTT. The J gene is TRBJ1-1, the V gene TRBV20-1, with D uncertain. The CDR3 extends over 10 amino acids. Trimming left V 6 bases short and J 8 bases short, with 10 bases between. Germline V gene sequence: CDR1 DFQATT, CDR2 SNEGSKA (reference sequence).

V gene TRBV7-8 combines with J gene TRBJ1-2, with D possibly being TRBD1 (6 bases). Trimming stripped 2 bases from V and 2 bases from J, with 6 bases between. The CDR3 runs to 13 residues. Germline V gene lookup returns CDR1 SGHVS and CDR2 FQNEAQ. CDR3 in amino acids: CASSLQGNYGYTF. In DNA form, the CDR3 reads TGTGCCAGCAGCTTACAGGGGAACTATGGCTACACCTTC.

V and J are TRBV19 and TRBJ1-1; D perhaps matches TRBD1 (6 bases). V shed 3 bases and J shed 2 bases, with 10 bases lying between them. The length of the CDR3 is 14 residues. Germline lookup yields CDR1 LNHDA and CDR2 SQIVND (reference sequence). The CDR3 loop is CASSIVGTNTEAFF. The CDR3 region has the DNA TGTGCCAGTAGTATTGTGGGGACAAACACTGAAGCTTTCTTT. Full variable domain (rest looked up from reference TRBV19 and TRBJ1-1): DGGITQSPKYLFRKEGQNVTLSCEQNLNHDAMYWYRQDPGQGLRLIYYSQIVNDFQKGDIAEGYSVSREKKESFPLTVTSAQKNPTAFYLCASSIVGTNTEAFFGQGTRLTVV.

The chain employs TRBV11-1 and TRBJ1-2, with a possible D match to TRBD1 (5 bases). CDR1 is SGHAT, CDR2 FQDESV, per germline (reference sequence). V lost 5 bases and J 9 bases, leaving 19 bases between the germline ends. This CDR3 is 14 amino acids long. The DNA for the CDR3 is TGTGCCAGCAGCCAACTAGGGCAGGGAGAGAGCTACACCTTC. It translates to CASSQLGQGESYTF.

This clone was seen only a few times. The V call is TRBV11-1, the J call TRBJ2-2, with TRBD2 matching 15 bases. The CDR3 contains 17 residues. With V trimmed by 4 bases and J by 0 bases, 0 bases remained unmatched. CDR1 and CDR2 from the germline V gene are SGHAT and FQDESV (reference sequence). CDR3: CASSWTSGRANTGELFF. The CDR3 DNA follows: TGTGCCAGCAGCTGGACTAGCGGGAGGGCGAACACCGGGGAGCTGTTTTTT. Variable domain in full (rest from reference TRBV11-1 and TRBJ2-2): EAEVAQSPRYKITEKSQAVAFWCDPISGHATLYWYRQILGQGPELLVQFQDESVVDDSQLPKDRFSAERLKGVDSTLKIQPAELGDSAMYLCASSWTSGRANTGELFFGEGSRLTVL.

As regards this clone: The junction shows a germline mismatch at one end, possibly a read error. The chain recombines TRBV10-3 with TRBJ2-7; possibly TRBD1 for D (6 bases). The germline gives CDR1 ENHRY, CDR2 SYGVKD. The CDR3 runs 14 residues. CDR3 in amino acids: CAISSRGSSDEQYF. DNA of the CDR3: TGTGCCATCAGTTCTAGGGGGAGCTCCGACGAGCAGTACTTC.

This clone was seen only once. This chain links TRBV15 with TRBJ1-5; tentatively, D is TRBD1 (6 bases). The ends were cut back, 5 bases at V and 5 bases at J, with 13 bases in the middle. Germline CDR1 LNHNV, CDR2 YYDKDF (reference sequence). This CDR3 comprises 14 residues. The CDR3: CATSDYRVHQPQHF. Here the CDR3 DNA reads TGTGCCACCAGCGATTACAGGGTCCATCAGCCCCAGCATTTT.

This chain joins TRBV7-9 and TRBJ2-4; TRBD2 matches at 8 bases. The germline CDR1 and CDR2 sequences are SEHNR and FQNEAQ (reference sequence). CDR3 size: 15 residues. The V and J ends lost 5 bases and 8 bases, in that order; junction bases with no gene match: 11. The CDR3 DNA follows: TGTGCCAGCAGCCCCGGGGGGGCGGGTGGTGACATTCAGTACTTC. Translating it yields CASSPGGAGGDIQYF.

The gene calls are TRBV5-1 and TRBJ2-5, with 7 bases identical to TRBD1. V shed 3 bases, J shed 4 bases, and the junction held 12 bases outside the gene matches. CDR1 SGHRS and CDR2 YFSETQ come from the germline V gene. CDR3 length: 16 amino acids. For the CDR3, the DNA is TGCGCCAGCAGCTCGGGACGGTACAGGGGCGGAGAGACCCAGTACTTC. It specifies CASSSGRYRGGETQYF.

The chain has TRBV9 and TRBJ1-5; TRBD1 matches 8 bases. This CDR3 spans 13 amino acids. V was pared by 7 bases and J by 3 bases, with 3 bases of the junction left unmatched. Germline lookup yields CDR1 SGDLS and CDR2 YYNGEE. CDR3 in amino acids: CASGQGYNQPQHF. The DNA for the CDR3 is TGTGCCAGCGGACAGGGCTACAATCAGCCCCAGCATTTT.

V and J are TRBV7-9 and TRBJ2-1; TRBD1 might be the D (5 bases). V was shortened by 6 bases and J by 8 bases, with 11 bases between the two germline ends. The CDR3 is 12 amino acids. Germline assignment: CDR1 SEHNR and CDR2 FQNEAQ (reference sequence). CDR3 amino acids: CASSPGLDEQFF. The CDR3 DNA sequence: TGTGCCAGCAGTCCAGGGTTGGATGAGCAGTTCTTC. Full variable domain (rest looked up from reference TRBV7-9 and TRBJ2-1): DTGVSQNPRHKITKRGQNVTFRCDPISEHNRLYWYRQTLGQGPEFLTYFQNEAQLEKSRLLSDRFSAERPKGSFSTLEIQRTEQGDSAMYLCASSPGLDEQFFGPGTRLTVL.

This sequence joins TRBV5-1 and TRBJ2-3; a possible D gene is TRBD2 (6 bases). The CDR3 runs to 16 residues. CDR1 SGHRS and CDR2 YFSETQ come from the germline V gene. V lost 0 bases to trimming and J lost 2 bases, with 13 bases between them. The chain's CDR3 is CASSLDSGGATDTQYF. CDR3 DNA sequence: TGCGCCAGCAGCTTGGATAGTGGCGGGGCCACAGATACGCAGTATTTT. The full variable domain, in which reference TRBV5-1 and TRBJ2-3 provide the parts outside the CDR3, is KAGVTQTPRYLIKTRGQQVTLSCSPISGHRSVSWYQQTPGQGLQFLFEYFSETQRNKGNFPGRFSGRQFSNSRSEMNVSTLELGDSALYLCASSLDSGGATDTQYFGPGTRLTVL.

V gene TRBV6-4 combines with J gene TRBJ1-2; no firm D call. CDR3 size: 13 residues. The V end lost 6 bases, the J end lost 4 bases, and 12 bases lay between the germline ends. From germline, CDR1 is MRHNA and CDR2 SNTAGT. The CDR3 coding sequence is TGTGCCAGCAGCGAAAAGGGTACCTATGGCTACACCTTC. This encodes CASSEKGTYGYTF.